Sequencing of this T cell receptor beta chain was carried out in a study of T-cell memory formation after mild COVID-19. In this sample, this clonotype turned up a few times. TCRdb re-called the 5' RACE reads with MiXCR, one entry per CDR3 protein. The table lists roughly 340,000 distinct CDR3 sequences, roughly 15% of them singletons. The clonotype was recovered from a man aged 18 to 30 who had mild COVID-19 (a few samples of this study predate the infection). Cell type and time point are not known. The sample consisted of PBMCs or a T cell subset sorted from them (not recorded which).

The CDR3: CASSLRGQGINEQFF. The CDR3 DNA follows: TGTGCCAGCAGTTTAAGGGGACAGGGGATCAATGAGCAGTTCTTC. The gene calls are TRBV27 and TRBJ2-1; the match to TRBD1 covers 10 bases. The junction had 4 bases not matched to a gene; V was cut back by 2 bases and J by 6 bases. CDR1 is MNHEY, CDR2 SMNVEV, per germline (reference sequence). The CDR3 runs 15 residues.